Following are 26 T cell receptor beta chains from one sample sequenced in a study of radiation and T cells in renal cell carcinoma. Treatment here: treatment-naive control, cytoreductive nephrectomy. Sequencing was performed with immunoSEQ multiplex PCR; in TCRdb, only in-frame clones are kept and a portion is missing. The sample records about 15,000 clones, roughly 56% being singletons. The sequences come from tumor tissue, collected from a patient whose treatment was nephrectomy without radiotherapy. The receptors here all came from a man over 45 with renal cell carcinoma.

This chain joins TRBV4-1 and TRBJ2-7; 7 nucleotides line up with TRBD1. Trimming took 4 bases from V and 3 from J; bases not matched to a gene: 6. CDR3 length: 14 amino acids. Per the germline V gene, CDR1 is MGHRA and CDR2 is YSYEKL. CDR3 sequence: CASSPRTGGYEQYF. In DNA, the CDR3 is TGCGCCAGCAGCCCACGGACAGGCGGCTACGAGCAGTACTTC.

A single count supports this clone. The chain has TRBV25-1 and TRBJ2-7, with 8 bases fitting TRBD1. The V gene's germline CDR1 is MGHDK and CDR2 SYGVNS. V was clipped by 3 bases and J by 0 bases; unmatched bases: 4. The CDR3 contains 15 residues. The CDR3 DNA reads as TGTGCCAGCAGTGACGGGACAGGTAACTCCTACGAGCAGTACTTC. Its protein is CASSDGTGNSYEQYF.

The gene calls are TRBV7-9 and TRBJ2-5; tentatively, D is TRBD2 (5 bases). V lost 2 bases and J 5 bases, leaving 12 bases between the germline ends. Germline assignment: CDR1 SEHNR and CDR2 FQNEAQ (reference sequence). This CDR3 comprises 14 residues. The CDR3 nucleotides are TGTGCCAGCAGCTTAAATCGGGAATCTGAGACCCAGTACTTC. Amino acids: CASSLNRESETQYF.

This clone has a single count. The rearrangement links TRBV2 to TRBJ1-4; D call uncertain. Trimming pared 6 bases from V and 8 bases from J, leaving 22 bases between. The germline gives CDR1 SNHLY, CDR2 FYNNEI. The CDR3 length is 16 residues. The DNA for the CDR3 is TGTGCCAGCAGCGACCAGGTTGTGGTAACGAAAGAAAAACTGTTTTTT. Its translation: CASSDQVVVTKEKLFF.

As DNA, the CDR3 is TGTGCCAGCAGCTCACCTAGCGGGAGCACACCCTACAATGAGCAGTTCTTC. The encoded protein is CASSSPSGSTPYNEQFF. The rearrangement uses TRBV7-2 and TRBJ2-1, with 10 nucleotides matching TRBD2. The germline gives CDR1 SGHTA, CDR2 FQGNSA. Trimming at V came to 4 bases and at J to 2 bases, leaving 8 bases not matched to a gene. The CDR3 length is 17 residues.

For the CDR3, the DNA is TGTGCCATCAGTGAGTTGGACGCGGCGGGGGAGCTGTTTTTT. Its protein product is CAISELDAAGELFF. This chain joins TRBV10-3 and TRBJ2-2, with unresolved D. This CDR3 spans 14 amino acids. CDR1 is ENHRY and CDR2 is SYGVKD in the germline V gene. V was shortened by 1 base and J by 8 bases, with 11 bases between the two germline ends.

This chain uses TRBV18 with TRBJ2-7; D perhaps matches TRBD1 (6 bases). Germline V CDR1 and CDR2: KGHSH, LQKENI. This CDR3 has 14 residues. Trimming cost V 4 bases and J 2 bases, with 12 bases left between them. This chain's CDR3 is CASSQPGHAYEQYF. CDR3 nucleotide sequence: TGTGCCAGCTCACAACCGGGACACGCCTACGAGCAGTACTTC.

The rearrangement uses TRBV2 and TRBJ1-5; D possibly corresponds to TRBD1 (6 bases). The CDR3 sequence is 15 residues long. CDR1 and CDR2 (germline): SNHLY, FYNNEI. The ends were cut back, 6 bases at V and 6 bases at J, with 18 bases in the middle. CDR3 residues: CASSFPGAPGQPQHF. In DNA, the CDR3 is TGTGCCAGCAGCTTTCCGGGGGCGCCGGGTCAGCCCCAGCATTTT. The full variable domain, in which reference TRBV2 and TRBJ1-5 provide the parts outside the CDR3, is EPEVTQTPSHQVTQMGQEVILRCVPISNHLYFYWYRQILGQKVEFLVSFYNNEISEKSEIFDDQFSVERPDGSNFTLKIRSTKLEDSAMYFCASSFPGAPGQPQHFGDGTRLSIL.

This chain joins TRBV7-6 and TRBJ2-5; TRBD1 agrees at 11 bases. CDR1 SGHVS and CDR2 FNYEAQ come from the germline V gene. V lost 2 bases, J lost 5 bases, and 7 bases stayed unmatched. This CDR3 is built from 16 residues. The CDR3 loop reads CASSLITDRGRETQYF. The DNA of the CDR3 is TGTGCCAGCAGCTTAATAACGGACAGGGGGCGCGAGACCCAGTACTTC.

Relative to its sample, this clone is medium-sized. The V gene is TRBV7-8, the J gene TRBJ1-2; TRBD1 agrees at 10 bases. Looked up from germline, CDR1 is SGHVS and CDR2 is FQNEAQ. V was pared by 5 bases and J by 4 bases, with 4 bases of the junction left unmatched. The CDR3 is 14 residues long. The chain's CDR3 is CASSLRDRGYGYTF. CDR3 DNA sequence: TGTGCCAGCAGCCTCCGGGACAGGGGCTATGGCTACACCTTC. The full variable domain, rest sourced from reference TRBV7-8 and TRBJ1-2, is GAGVSQSPRYKVAKRGQDVALRCDPISGHVSLFWYQQALGQGPEFLTYFQNEAQLDKSGLPSDRFFAERPEGSVSTLKIQRTQQEDSAVYLCASSLRDRGYGYTFGSGTRLTVV.

The chain links TRBV10-1 to TRBJ2-1; D is possibly TRBD1 or TRBD2 (5 bases each). Trimming stripped 2 bases from V and 0 bases from J, with 8 bases between. The CDR3 sequence is 15 residues long. The germline CDR1 and CDR2 sequences are WNHNN and SYGVQD (reference sequence). The chain's CDR3 is CASSEEGSSYNEQFF. CDR3 nucleotide sequence: TGCGCCAGCAGTGAGGAGGGGAGCTCCTACAATGAGCAGTTCTTC.

This clone was counted between two and nine times. The gene calls are TRBV7-2 and TRBJ2-7, with a tentative D call TRBD2 (5 bases). CDR1 is SGHTA, CDR2 FQGNSA, per germline. This CDR3 is built from 15 residues. V dropped 1 base and J dropped 2 bases, with 12 bases sitting between them. CDR3 nucleotide sequence: TGTGCCAGCAGCTTAGAGTTCGGAGGTCCCTACGAGCAGTACTTC. Translation: CASSLEFGGPYEQYF.

The chain carries TRBV27 and TRBJ1-1; D uncertain. Trimming cost V 3 bases and J 4 bases, with 12 bases left between them. The CDR3 spans 14 residues. Germline V lookup: CDR1 MNHEY, CDR2 SMNVEV (reference sequence). Here the CDR3 reads CASSFASPATEAFF. The CDR3 bases are TGTGCCAGCAGTTTCGCCTCCCCAGCCACTGAAGCTTTCTTT.

The V gene is TRBV2, the J gene TRBJ2-3, with a possible D match to TRBD1 (5 bases). The germline V gene encodes CDR1 SNHLY and CDR2 FYNNEI. Trimming removed 7 bases at V and 0 bases at J, with 20 bases between. The CDR3 loop spans 17 amino acids. The CDR3 reads CASKSPWGGSSTDTQYF. The DNA of the CDR3 is TGTGCCAGCAAGTCACCCTGGGGCGGATCGAGCACAGATACGCAGTATTTT.

This clone was observed many times. Different DNA sequences within this sample yield the same CDR3. This chain joins TRBV6-5 and TRBJ1-1; the match to TRBD1 covers 7 bases. The CDR3 is 15 residues long. The V segment lost 0 bases and the J segment 3 bases; nucleotides outside the gene matches: 4. Germline lookup yields CDR1 MNHEY and CDR2 SVGAGI. The CDR3 nucleotides are TGTGCCAGCAGTTACTCACCAGGGGGAGACACTGAAGCTTTCTTT. Its translation: CASSYSPGGDTEAFF.

In its sample, this clone is large (0.1 to 1%). V is TRBV12-5 and J is TRBJ2-2, with 8 bases lining up with TRBD2. The CDR3 spans 16 residues. CDR1 is LGHNT, CDR2 FRNRAP, per germline. The V segment lost 0 bases and the J segment 3 bases; nucleotides outside the gene matches: 3. The DNA of the CDR3 is TGTGCTAGTGGTTTGGTACGGGAGGGAGACACCGGGGAGCTGTTTTTT. Its protein product is CASGLVREGDTGELFF.

The rearrangement uses TRBV10-3 and TRBJ2-5, with 12 positions matching TRBD2. Germline V gene lookup returns CDR1 ENHRY and CDR2 SYGVKD. The trim removed 4 bases at V and 2 bases at J, leaving 5 bases unmatched. This CDR3 has 16 residues. CDR3 DNA: TGTGCCATCAGTGCGGGACTAGCGGGTTCTCAAGAGACCCAGTACTTC. This translates into CAISAGLAGSQETQYF.

The rearrangement links TRBV7-9 to TRBJ2-1; perhaps TRBD1 as D (8 bases). Germline V gives CDR1 SEHNR, CDR2 FQNEAQ (reference sequence). The CDR3 is 15 amino acids. V was clipped by 4 bases and J by 9 bases, with 19 bases between them. CDR3 residues: CASSYRLAGGSEQFF. The CDR3 DNA is TGTGCCAGCAGCTACCGACTAGCAGGGGGCTCTGAGCAGTTCTTC.

The V and J genes are TRBV27 and TRBJ1-5; D ambiguous. In germline, CDR1 is MNHEY, CDR2 SMNVEV (reference sequence). This CDR3 has 14 amino acids. Trimming shortened V by 1 base and J by 6 bases, and 10 bases separated the two germline ends. The CDR3 sequence: CASSLWPSTQPQHF. In DNA, the CDR3 is TGTGCCAGCAGTTTATGGCCCTCGACTCAGCCCCAGCATTTT.

CDR3 loop: CASSLAPVSSYEQYF. The CDR3 region has the DNA TGTGCCAGCAGCTTAGCCCCCGTAAGCTCCTACGAGCAGTACTTC. The chain carries TRBV11-2 and TRBJ2-7, with unresolved D. The CDR3 is made up of 15 amino acids. V dropped 1 base and J dropped 0 bases, with 10 bases sitting between them. Germline values: CDR1 SGHAT, CDR2 FQNNGV.

The chain recombines TRBV6-1 with TRBJ1-4, with 9 bases matching TRBD1. The V gene's germline CDR1 is MNHNS and CDR2 SASEGT. V gave up 4 bases and J gave up 8 bases; unmatched junction bases: 11. This CDR3 is 16 amino acids long. The CDR3 here is CASSANPGQGDEKLFF. The CDR3, as DNA: TGTGCCAGCAGTGCGAACCCGGGACAGGGAGACGAAAAACTGTTTTTT.

This clone was found many times. V is TRBV7-9 and J is TRBJ2-3; a weak D match, TRBD1 (6 bases). V was shortened by 6 bases and J by 1 base, with 11 bases between the two germline ends. This CDR3 comprises 14 residues. Germline V gene data show CDR1 as SEHNR and CDR2 as FQNEAQ (reference sequence). The CDR3 DNA sequence: TGTGCCAGCAGGAGGGGGTCGCGCACAGATACGCAGTATTTT. Its protein product is CASRRGSRTDTQYF.

The chain recombines TRBV4-1 with TRBJ2-2; no clear D gene. The length of the CDR3 is 12 residues. Germline lookup yields CDR1 MGHRA and CDR2 YSYEKL. Deletions cut 4 bases from V and 4 bases from J, with 4 bases between. The CDR3 is CASSRSTGELFF. CDR3 nucleotide sequence: TGCGCCAGCAGCCGAAGCACCGGGGAGCTGTTTTTT.

This chain links TRBV10-3 with TRBJ2-5, with D perhaps matching TRBD2 (5 bases). Trimming removed 5 bases from V and 5 bases from J, with 6 bases in between. This CDR3 is built from 11 residues. Germline loops: CDR1 ENHRY, CDR2 SYGVKD. The CDR3: CAISTGETQYF. For the CDR3, the DNA is TGTGCCATCAGTACGGGGGAGACCCAGTACTTC.

The rearrangement links TRBV7-2 to TRBJ2-3; the D gene could be TRBD1 or TRBD2 (5 bases each). Germline assignment: CDR1 SGHTA and CDR2 FQGNSA. V lost 2 bases and J 1 base, leaving 16 bases between the germline ends. The CDR3 consists of 17 residues. The DNA for the CDR3 is TGTGCCAGCAGCTTAAGCTCCACGGGACCAGGCACAGATACGCAGTATTTT. Its translation: CASSLSSTGPGTDTQYF.

This clone was counted a few times. V is TRBV5-6 and J is TRBJ2-2; 7 bases are shared with TRBD2. J was trimmed by 0 bases and V by 3 bases; bases with no gene match: 2. Germline-derived CDR1 and CDR2 are SGHDT and YYEEEE. The CDR3 runs 15 residues. Here the CDR3 reads CASSSGLTNTGELFF. CDR3 nucleotides: TGTGCCAGCAGCTCGGGACTAACGAACACCGGGGAGCTGTTTTTT. The full variable domain, with the rest looked up from reference TRBV5-6 and TRBJ2-2, is DAGVTQSPTHLIKTRGQQVTLRCSPKSGHDTVSWYQQALGQGPQFIFQYYEEEERQRGNFPDRFSGHQFPNYSSELNVNALLLGDSALYLCASSSGLTNTGELFFGEGSRLTVL.